The sequence of this TCR beta chain was determined in a study of neoadjuvant anti-PD-1 for oral cavity cancer. Study-level information: Around day 43, patients without progression received a fourth nivolumab dose before surgery.

The V end was cut by 7 bases, the J end by 9 bases, with 12 bases between. This CDR3 has 12 residues. Germline CDR1 MNHEY, CDR2 SMNVEV (reference sequence). TCRdb's table, derived via immunoSEQ multiplex PCR, lists solely in-frame clones and lacks some. Found here are about 14,000 clones, about 81% of them singletons; the top ten hold roughly 2%. Time point denoted: after neoadjuvant nivolumab, at surgical resection. Cohort: HPV-negative, locally advanced oral cavity squamous cell carcinoma patients. PBMCs were not maintained or expanded in culture before analysis. General study points: Treg/Th17 ratio rose with pretreatment blood and fell with post-treatment tumor TCRbeta clonality.

This clone was seen a single time. Its antigen is still unknown. The V call is TRBV27, the J call TRBJ2-2; D is perhaps TRBD1 (6 bases). Here the sequenced sample was PBMCs, taken after nivolumab (anti-PD-1) treatment. The TCR comes from a person aged 35-79 years with oral cavity squamous cell carcinoma. CDR3 coding DNA: TGTGCCAGCAAACGAGGGGGAAGGGAGCTGTTTTTT. This encodes CASKRGGRELFF.